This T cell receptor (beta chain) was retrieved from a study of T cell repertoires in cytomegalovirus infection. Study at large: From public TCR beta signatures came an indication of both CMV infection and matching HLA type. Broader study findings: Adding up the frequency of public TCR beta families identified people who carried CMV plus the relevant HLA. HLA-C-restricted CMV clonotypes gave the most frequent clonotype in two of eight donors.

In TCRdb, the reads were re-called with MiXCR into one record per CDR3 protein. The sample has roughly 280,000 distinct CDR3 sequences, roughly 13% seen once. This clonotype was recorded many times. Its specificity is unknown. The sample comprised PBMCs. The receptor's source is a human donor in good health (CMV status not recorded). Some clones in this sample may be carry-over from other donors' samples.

Here the CDR3 reads CASIKALTTNEKLFF. DNA of the CDR3: TGTGCCAGCATCAAAGCGCTTACAACTAATGAAAAACTGTTTTTT. This rearrangement joins TRBV2 to TRBJ1-4; D unclear. The germline V gene has CDR1 SNHLY and CDR2 FYNNEI. There are 15 residues in the CDR3. V lost 7 bases and J 0 bases, leaving 12 bases between the germline ends.